One and the same sample provided the 24 T cell receptor beta chains below, sequenced in a study of blood T cells in healthy people across ages. The authors ran a second PCR of about 7 to 11 cycles using a sample-barcoded 5' primer and a J-beta primer mix. TCRdb re-called the 5' RACE reads through MiXCR, storing one row per CDR3 protein. The sample comprises 750,000 to 850,000 distinct CDR3 sequences, around 25% of which are singletons, and around 3.6% rests with the top ten. The data were also submitted as part of a second study, on T cells of mothers and their children.

The source material was blood. The receptors were gathered from a boy aged 10-17 years in good health.

The V call is TRBV25-1, the J call TRBJ2-3; the D call may be TRBD1 or TRBD2 (5 bases each). The germline gives CDR1 MGHDK, CDR2 SYGVNS. With 8 bases removed from V and 2 bases from J, the gap between germline ends came to 14 bases. This CDR3 has 14 residues. CDR3 sequence reads: CASVGWGNTDTQYF. The CDR3 region has the DNA TGTGCCAGCGTCGGGTGGGGGAACACAGATACGCAGTATTTT.

The sample holds one count of this clonotype. The rearrangement uses TRBV20-1 and TRBJ2-3; no reliable D call. The CDR3 is made up of 10 amino acids. V was clipped by 6 bases and J by 4 bases, with 5 bases between them. The germline CDR1 and CDR2 sequences are DFQATT and SNEGSKA (reference sequence). In nucleotides, the CDR3 is TGCAGTGCCGAGTCAGATACGCAGTATTTT. Its protein is CSAESDTQYF.

The J gene is TRBJ2-5, the V gene TRBV6-6, with D tentatively TRBD1 (6 bases). Germline-derived CDR1 and CDR2 are MNHNY and SVGAGI (reference sequence). The V gene lost 2 bases and the J gene lost 9 bases, with 19 bases spanning the gap. The CDR3 runs 15 residues. The CDR3 loop reads CASSYKGVPTSSQYF. The CDR3 nucleotides read TGTGCCAGCAGTTACAAGGGGGTACCAACCAGCTCCCAGTACTTC.

The chain recombines TRBV20-1 with TRBJ2-7, with D uncertain. This CDR3 comprises 13 residues. V gave up 4 bases and J gave up 2 bases, with 12 bases separating them. Germline V CDR1 and CDR2: DFQATT, SNEGSKA (reference sequence). CDR3 DNA: TGCAGTGCTACCGCCCCTGGACCCTACGAGCAGTACTTC. Protein sequence: CSATAPGPYEQYF.

The CDR3 DNA sequence: TGTGCCACTGCCAGGGTGGGGTACACTGAAGCTTTCTTT. Its protein product is CATARVGYTEAFF. The chain uses TRBV2 and TRBJ1-1, with D possibly matching TRBD1 (5 bases). Trimming removed 10 bases from V and 3 bases from J, with 15 bases in between. The germline gives CDR1 SNHLY, CDR2 FYNNEI. There are 13 residues in the CDR3.

This clonotype was seen more than once but under ten times. V and J are TRBV29-1 and TRBJ2-7; D uncertain. This CDR3 spans 11 amino acids. The germline V gene has CDR1 SQVTM and CDR2 ANQGSEA. Trimming took 3 bases from V and 12 from J, leaving 15 bases between them. CDR3 nucleotides: TGCAGCGTTGATTTTGGGCCGGCCGCGTACTTC. Translation: CSVDFGPAAYF.

This clonotype was detected a few times. The chain recombines TRBV4-2 with TRBJ1-3, with a possible D match to TRBD1 (6 bases). The CDR3 consists of 15 residues. The V gene's germline CDR1 is LGHNA and CDR2 YNFKEQ. The V end lost 5 bases, the J end lost 8 bases, and 19 bases lay between the germline ends. CDR3 nucleotide sequence: TGTGCCAGCAGCTCTATAGCGGGGGCTGCGGACACCATATATTTT. It specifies CASSSIAGAADTIYF.

This clonotype was seen only a few times. The chain recombines TRBV5-1 with TRBJ1-2; 9 bases align to TRBD1. The CDR3 consists of 16 residues. Germline loops: CDR1 SGHRS, CDR2 YFSETQ. With V trimmed by 0 bases and J by 8 bases, 11 bases remained unmatched. CDR3 nucleotides: TGCGCCAGCAGCTTGGGGGTCCCCGGGACAGGGTACGGCTACACCTTC. Its protein is CASSLGVPGTGYGYTF.

The rearrangement joins TRBV12-3 or TRBV12-4 to TRBJ2-2; 8 bases map to TRBD1. The CDR3 has 14 residues. V lost 7 bases to trimming and J lost 2 bases; unmatched junction nucleotides: 3. The CDR3 loop is CASIGTGNTGELFF. The CDR3 DNA sequence: TGTGCCAGCATCGGGACAGGCAACACCGGGGAGCTGTTTTTT.

The V call is TRBV14, the J call TRBJ2-5; D gene unclear. V was clipped by 2 bases and J by 2 bases, with 6 bases between them. The germline gives CDR1 SGHDN, CDR2 FVKESK. The CDR3 is made up of 13 amino acids. The CDR3 DNA is TGTGCCAGCAGCCAACCTGAACAAGAGACCCAGTACTTC. Translating gives CASSQPEQETQYF.

The chain has TRBV6-5 and TRBJ2-5; TRBD1 is a possible D gene (6 bases). The V and J ends lost 2 bases and 4 bases respectively, with 11 bases between them. Germline V gives CDR1 MNHEY, CDR2 SVGAGI. This CDR3 spans 14 amino acids. This CDR3 reads CASSYTLGGETQYF. DNA of the CDR3: TGTGCCAGCAGTTACACTCTAGGGGGAGAGACCCAGTACTTC.

This clonotype came up a few times. The rearrangement uses TRBV20-1 and TRBJ1-4; D gene ambiguous. Germline CDR1 and CDR2: DFQATT and SNEGSKA (reference sequence). The CDR3 is made up of 13 amino acids. The V and J ends lost 6 bases and 8 bases respectively, with 16 bases between them. The CDR3 bases are TGCAGTGCAACCGGGCCCCGGGCGGAAAAACTGTTTTTT. It codes for CSATGPRAEKLFF.

The rearrangement links TRBV12-3 or TRBV12-4 to TRBJ2-7; D call uncertain. The CDR3 is 12 residues long. V shed 5 bases and J shed 9 bases, with 14 bases lying between them. The CDR3 loop reads CASSPRTSGQYF. CDR3 bases: TGTGCCAGCAGTCCACGTACGTCAGGGCAGTACTTC.

This clonotype has more than one count but fewer than ten. The chain has TRBV7-2 and TRBJ2-6; 8 bases are shared with TRBD1. CDR3 length equals 18 residues. Germline V gives CDR1 SGHTA, CDR2 FQGNSA. V was clipped by 6 bases and J by 0 bases; unmatched bases: 10. CDR3: CASRQGTGPFSGANVLTF. DNA for the CDR3: TGTGCCAGCAGACAAGGGACAGGCCCGTTCTCTGGGGCCAACGTCCTGACTTTC.

The chain uses TRBV6-5 and TRBJ2-7, with D possibly called TRBD1 or TRBD2 (5 bases each). V lost 2 bases and J lost 3, with 17 bases in between. The CDR3 contains 16 residues. CDR1 is MNHEY and CDR2 is SVGAGI in the germline V gene. This CDR3 is CASSYARDATHYEQYF. The CDR3 DNA reads as TGTGCCAGCAGTTACGCACGGGACGCCACGCACTACGAGCAGTACTTC.

This sequence joins TRBV18 and TRBJ2-7; 12 nucleotides align to TRBD1. The V gene's germline CDR1 is KGHSH and CDR2 LQKENI. V was clipped by 4 bases and J by 4 bases; unmatched bases: 5. This CDR3 is built from 15 residues. The CDR3 is CASSRDRGRVYEQYF. In DNA form, the CDR3 reads TGTGCCAGCTCACGGGACAGGGGGCGGGTGTACGAGCAGTACTTC.

This clonotype was seen many times. At one end, the junction sequence differs from germline, possibly due to a read error. The chain uses TRBV5-1 and TRBJ2-5; possibly TRBD2 for D (8 bases). The CDR3 is 14 amino acids. From germline, CDR1 is SGHRS and CDR2 YFSETQ. The CDR3 region is CASSLAGQQETQYF. In nucleotides, the CDR3 is TGTGCCAGCAGCTTAGCGGGACAGCAAGAGACCCAGTACTTC.

This clonotype occurred a few times. This rearrangement joins TRBV4-3 to TRBJ2-7, with TRBD2 matching over 12 bases. With 0 bases clipped from V and 0 bases from J, the junction kept 6 bases outside the gene matches. Germline CDR1 LGHNA, CDR2 YSLEER. The CDR3 has 18 residues. CDR3 DNA sequence: TGCGCCAGCAGCCAAGAACCTCGACTAGCGGGGGCCTCCTACGAGCAGTACTTC. Amino acid sequence: CASSQEPRLAGASYEQYF.

This clonotype has a handful of counts. The CDR3 spells CASSSTGKTNSGANVLTF. The CDR3 coding sequence is TGTGCCAGCAGTTCAACAGGGAAAACCAACTCTGGGGCCAACGTCCTGACTTTC. J is TRBJ2-6 and V is TRBV6-2 or TRBV6-3, with a possible D match to TRBD1 (6 bases). Trimming took off 4 bases at V and 0 bases at J, with 16 bases between the two ends. Germline V gives CDR1 MNHEY, CDR2 SVGEGT. The CDR3 runs 18 residues.

About this clonotype itself: The junction differs from germline at one of its ends, possibly a read error. The DNA for the CDR3 is TGTGCCAGCAGATTAGCGAACACTGAAGCTTTCTTT. It encodes CASRLANTEAFF. V usage is TRBV7-9 and J usage is TRBJ1-1; D remains unclear. Germline assignment: CDR1 SEHNR and CDR2 FQNEAQ (reference sequence). This CDR3 comprises 12 residues. The whole variable domain, remainder taken from reference TRBV7-9 and TRBJ1-1, is DTGVSQNPRHKITKRGQNVTFRCDPISEHNRLYWYRQTLGQGPEFLTYFQNEAQLEKSRLLSDRFSAERPKGSFSTLEIQRTEQGDSAMYLCASRLANTEAFFGQGTRLTVV.

This rearrangement joins TRBV6-6 to TRBJ2-5; D is undetermined. Per germline, CDR1 MNHNY and CDR2 SVGAGI (reference sequence). CDR3 length equals 18 residues. The V end lost 4 bases, the J end lost 1 base, and 22 bases lay between the germline ends. CDR3 region: CASSSPILRASFQETQYF. The CDR3 DNA sequence: TGTGCCAGCAGTTCTCCTATTCTCCGGGCCAGTTTCCAAGAGACCCAGTACTTC.

The chain couples TRBV4-3 to TRBJ2-7; 10 bases are shared with TRBD1. Germline assignment: CDR1 LGHNA and CDR2 YSLEER. The V and J ends lost 3 bases and 5 bases, in that order; junction bases with no gene match: 10. The CDR3 runs 16 residues. This CDR3 is CASSQTLGQGRDEQYF. CDR3 bases: TGCGCCAGCAGCCAGACCCTGGGACAGGGGAGGGACGAGCAGTACTTC.

This chain links TRBV27 with TRBJ2-3; D is uncertain. V lost 6 bases, J lost 5 bases, and 15 bases lay in between. This CDR3 has 14 amino acids. Per the germline V gene, CDR1 is MNHEY and CDR2 is SMNVEV (reference sequence). This CDR3 is CASSFGVGEDTQYF. CDR3 nucleotide sequence: TGTGCCAGCAGCTTTGGAGTGGGTGAAGATACGCAGTATTTT.

As to this clonotype: Since a much larger clone is just one base distant, this may be a read error. The chain joins TRBV27 to TRBJ2-7; no firm D call. Looked up from germline, CDR1 is MNHEY and CDR2 is SMNVEV (reference sequence). V was shortened by 1 base and J by 3 bases, with 7 bases between the two germline ends. CDR3 length: 13 amino acids. For the CDR3, the DNA is TGTGCCAGCAGTTTATGGTCGGGCTACGAGCAGTACTTC. Amino acids: CASSLWSGYEQYF.